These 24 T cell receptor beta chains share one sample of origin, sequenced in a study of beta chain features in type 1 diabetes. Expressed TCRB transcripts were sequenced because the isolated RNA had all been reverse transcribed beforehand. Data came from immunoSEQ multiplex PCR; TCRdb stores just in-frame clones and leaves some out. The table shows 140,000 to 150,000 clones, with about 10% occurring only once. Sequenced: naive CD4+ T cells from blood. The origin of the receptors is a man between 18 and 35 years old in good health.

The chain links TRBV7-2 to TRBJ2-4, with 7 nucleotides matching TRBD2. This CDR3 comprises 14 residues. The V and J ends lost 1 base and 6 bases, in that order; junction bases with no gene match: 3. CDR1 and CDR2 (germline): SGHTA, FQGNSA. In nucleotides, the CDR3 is TGTGCCAGCAGCTTAGATGGGGGGGGAAACATTCAGTACTTC. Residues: CASSLDGGGNIQYF.

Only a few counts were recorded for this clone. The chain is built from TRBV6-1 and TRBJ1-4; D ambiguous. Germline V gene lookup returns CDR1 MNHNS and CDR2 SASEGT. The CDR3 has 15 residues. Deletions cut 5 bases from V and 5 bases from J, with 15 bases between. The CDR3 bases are TGTGCCAGCAGTTCCCCCGCAGGCCTGAATGAAAAACTGTTTTTT. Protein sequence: CASSSPAGLNEKLFF.

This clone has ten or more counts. The CDR3 DNA reads TGCAGCGTTGGGCGGGGGTACGACTACGAGCAGTACTTC. This translates into CSVGRGYDYEQYF. This rearrangement joins TRBV29-1 to TRBJ2-7; 7 bases fit TRBD2. The CDR3 length is 13 residues. With V trimmed by 4 bases and J by 3 bases, 6 bases remained unmatched. The germline V gene has CDR1 SQVTM and CDR2 ANQGSEA.

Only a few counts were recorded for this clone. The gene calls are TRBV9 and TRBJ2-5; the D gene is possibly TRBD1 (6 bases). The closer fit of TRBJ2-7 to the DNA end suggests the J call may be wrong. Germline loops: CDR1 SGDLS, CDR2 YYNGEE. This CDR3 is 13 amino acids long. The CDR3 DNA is TGTGCCAGCAGCCGGACAGTCTCCTACGAGCAGTACTTC. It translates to CASSRTVSYEQYF.

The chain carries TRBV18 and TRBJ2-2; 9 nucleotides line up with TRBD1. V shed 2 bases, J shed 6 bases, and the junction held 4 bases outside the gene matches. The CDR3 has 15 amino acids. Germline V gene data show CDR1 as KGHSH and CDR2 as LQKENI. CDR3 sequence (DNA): TGTGCCAGCTCACCATGGGACAGGGTACCCGGGGAGCTGTTTTTT. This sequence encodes CASSPWDRVPGELFF. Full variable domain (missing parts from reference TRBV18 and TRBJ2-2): NAGVMQNPRHLVRRRGQEARLRCSPMKGHSHVYWYRQLPEEGLKFMVYLQKENIIDESGMPKERFSAEFPKEGPSILRIQQVVRGDSAAYFCASSPWDRVPGELFFGEGSRLTVL.

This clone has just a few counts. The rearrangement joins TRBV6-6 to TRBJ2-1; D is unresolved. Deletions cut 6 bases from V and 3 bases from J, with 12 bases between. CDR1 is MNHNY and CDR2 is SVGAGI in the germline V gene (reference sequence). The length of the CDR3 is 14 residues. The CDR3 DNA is TGTGCCAGCAGGGCCTTACAGATCTACAATGAGCAGTTCTTC. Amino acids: CASRALQIYNEQFF.

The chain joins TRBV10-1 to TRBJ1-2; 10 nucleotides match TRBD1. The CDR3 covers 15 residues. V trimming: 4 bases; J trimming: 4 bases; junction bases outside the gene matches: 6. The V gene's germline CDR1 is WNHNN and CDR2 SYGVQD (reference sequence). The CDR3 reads CASSAGTGDPYGYTF. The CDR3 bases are TGCGCCAGCAGTGCGGGGACAGGGGACCCCTATGGCTACACCTTC.

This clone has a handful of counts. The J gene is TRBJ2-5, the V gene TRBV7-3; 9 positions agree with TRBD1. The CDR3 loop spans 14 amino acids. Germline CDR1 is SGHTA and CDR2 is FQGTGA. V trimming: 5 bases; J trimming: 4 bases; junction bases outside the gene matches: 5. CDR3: CASSMRQGGETQYF. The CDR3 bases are TGTGCCAGCAGCATGCGACAGGGGGGAGAGACCCAGTACTTC.

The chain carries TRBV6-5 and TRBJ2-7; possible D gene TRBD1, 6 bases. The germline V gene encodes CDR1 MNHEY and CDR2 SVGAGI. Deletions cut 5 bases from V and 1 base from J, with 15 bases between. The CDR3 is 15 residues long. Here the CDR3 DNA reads TGTGCCAGCAGTATGAAACAGGGTTCATCCTACGAGCAGTACTTC. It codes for CASSMKQGSSYEQYF.

CDR3 region: CASSNEGHRGAPQEETQYF. DNA for the CDR3: TGTGCCAGCAGCAACGAGGGGCACCGGGGGGCTCCTCAAGAAGAGACCCAGTACTTC. This sequence joins TRBV21-1 and TRBJ2-5; the listed D gene, TRBD2, was not tested against the DNA. TRBV21-1 is a pseudogene. The CDR3 runs to 19 residues.

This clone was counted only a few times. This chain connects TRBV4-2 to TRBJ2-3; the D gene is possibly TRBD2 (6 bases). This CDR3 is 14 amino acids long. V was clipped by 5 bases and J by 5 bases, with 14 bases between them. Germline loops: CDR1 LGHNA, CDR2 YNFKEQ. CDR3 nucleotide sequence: TGTGCCAGCAGCGCCCGGGACTGGGAAGATACGCAGTATTTT. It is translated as CASSARDWEDTQYF.

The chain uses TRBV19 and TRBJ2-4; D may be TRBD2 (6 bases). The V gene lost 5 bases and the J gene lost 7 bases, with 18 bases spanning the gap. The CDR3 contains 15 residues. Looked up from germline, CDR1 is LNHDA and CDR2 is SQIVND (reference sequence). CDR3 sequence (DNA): TGTGCCAGTAGTTTCAACAGCCATGCGGGGAACATTCAGTACTTC. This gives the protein CASSFNSHAGNIQYF.

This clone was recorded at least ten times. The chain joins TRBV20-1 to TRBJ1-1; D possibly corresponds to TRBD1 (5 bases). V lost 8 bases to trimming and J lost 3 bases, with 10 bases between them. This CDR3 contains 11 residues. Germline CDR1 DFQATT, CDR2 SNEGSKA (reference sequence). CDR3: CSPGGDTEAFF. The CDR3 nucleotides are TGCAGTCCGGGAGGGGACACTGAAGCTTTCTTT.

Here the CDR3 DNA reads TGCGCCAGCAGCCAAGCGGGACAGGCCTATGGCTACACCTTC. Amino acid sequence: CASSQAGQAYGYTF. This rearrangement joins TRBV4-1 to TRBJ1-2; 8 nucleotides agree with TRBD1. J was trimmed by 4 bases and V by 1 base; bases with no gene match: 2. The CDR3 spans 14 residues. Germline V gene sequence: CDR1 MGHRA, CDR2 YSYEKL.

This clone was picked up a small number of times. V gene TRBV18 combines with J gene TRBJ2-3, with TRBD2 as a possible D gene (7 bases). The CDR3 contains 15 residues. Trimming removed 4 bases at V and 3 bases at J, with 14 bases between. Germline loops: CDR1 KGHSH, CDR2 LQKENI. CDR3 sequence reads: CASSLAGAPTDTQYF. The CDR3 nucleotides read TGTGCCAGCTCACTGGCGGGGGCTCCTACAGATACGCAGTATTTT. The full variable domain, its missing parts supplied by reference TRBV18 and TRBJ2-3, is NAGVMQNPRHLVRRRGQEARLRCSPMKGHSHVYWYRQLPEEGLKFMVYLQKENIIDESGMPKERFSAEFPKEGPSILRIQQVVRGDSAAYFCASSLAGAPTDTQYFGPGTRLTVL.

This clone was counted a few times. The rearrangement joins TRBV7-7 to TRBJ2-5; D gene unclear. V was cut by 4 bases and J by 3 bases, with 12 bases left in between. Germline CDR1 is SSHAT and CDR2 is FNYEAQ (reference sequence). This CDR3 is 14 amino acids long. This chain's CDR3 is CASSSEVTEETQYF. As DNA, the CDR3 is TGTGCCAGCAGCTCAGAGGTGACTGAAGAGACCCAGTACTTC.

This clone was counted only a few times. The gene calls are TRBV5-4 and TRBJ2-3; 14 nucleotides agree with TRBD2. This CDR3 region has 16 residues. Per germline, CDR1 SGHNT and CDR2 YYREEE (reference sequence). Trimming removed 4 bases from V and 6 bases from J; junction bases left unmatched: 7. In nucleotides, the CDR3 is TGTGCCAGCAGCACACGACTAGCGGGGGGGCAGGATACGCAGTATTTT. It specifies CASSTRLAGGQDTQYF. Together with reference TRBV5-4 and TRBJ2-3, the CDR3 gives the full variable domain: ETGVTQSPTHLIKTRGQQVTLRCSSQSGHNTVSWYQQALGQGPQFIFQYYREEENGRGNFPPRFSGLQFPNYSSELNVNALELDDSALYLCASSTRLAGGQDTQYFGPGTRLTVL.

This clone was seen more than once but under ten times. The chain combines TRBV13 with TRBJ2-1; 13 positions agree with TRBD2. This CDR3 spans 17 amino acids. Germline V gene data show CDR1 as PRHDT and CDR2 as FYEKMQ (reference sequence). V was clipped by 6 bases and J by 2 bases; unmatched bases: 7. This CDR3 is CASRRLAGGLTYNEQFF. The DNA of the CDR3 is TGTGCCAGCAGGAGACTAGCGGGGGGCCTTACCTACAATGAGCAGTTCTTC.

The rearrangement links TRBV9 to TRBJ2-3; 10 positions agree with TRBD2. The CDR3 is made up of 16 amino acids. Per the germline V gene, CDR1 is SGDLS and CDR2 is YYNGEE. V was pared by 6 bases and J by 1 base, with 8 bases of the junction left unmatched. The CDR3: CASNDGGTSGTDTQYF. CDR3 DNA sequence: TGTGCCAGCAACGACGGCGGGACTAGCGGCACAGATACGCAGTATTTT.

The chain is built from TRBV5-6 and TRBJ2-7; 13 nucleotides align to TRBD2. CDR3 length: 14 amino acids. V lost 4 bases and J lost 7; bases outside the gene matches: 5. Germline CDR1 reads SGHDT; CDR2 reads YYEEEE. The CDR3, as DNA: TGTGCCAGCAGCCTGGGACTAGCGGGGAAAGAGCAGTACTTC. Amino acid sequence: CASSLGLAGKEQYF.

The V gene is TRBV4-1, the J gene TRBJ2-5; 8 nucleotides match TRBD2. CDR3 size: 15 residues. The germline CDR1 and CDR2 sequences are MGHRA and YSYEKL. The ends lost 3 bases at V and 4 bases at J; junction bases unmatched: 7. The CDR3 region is CASSHSGGGPETQYF. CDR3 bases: TGCGCCAGCAGCCACTCCGGCGGGGGGCCAGAGACCCAGTACTTC.

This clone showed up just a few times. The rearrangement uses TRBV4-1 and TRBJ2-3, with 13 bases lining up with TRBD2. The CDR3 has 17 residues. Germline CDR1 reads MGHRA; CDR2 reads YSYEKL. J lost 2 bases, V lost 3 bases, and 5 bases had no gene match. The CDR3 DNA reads TGCGCCAGCAGCCAGAGACTAGCGGGGGGCCACACAGATACGCAGTATTTT. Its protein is CASSQRLAGGHTDTQYF.

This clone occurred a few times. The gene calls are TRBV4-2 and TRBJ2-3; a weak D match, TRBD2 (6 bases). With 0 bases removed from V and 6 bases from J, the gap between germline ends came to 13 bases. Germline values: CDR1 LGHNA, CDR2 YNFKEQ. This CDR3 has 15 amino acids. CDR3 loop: CASSQEEGPWDTQYF. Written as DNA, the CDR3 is TGTGCCAGCAGCCAAGAGGAGGGCCCCTGGGATACGCAGTATTTT.

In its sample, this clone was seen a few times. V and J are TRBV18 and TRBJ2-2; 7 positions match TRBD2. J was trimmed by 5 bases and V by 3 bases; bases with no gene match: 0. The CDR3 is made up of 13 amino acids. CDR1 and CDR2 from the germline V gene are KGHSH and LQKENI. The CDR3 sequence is CASSPGRTGELFF. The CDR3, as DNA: TGTGCCAGCTCACCCGGGAGGACCGGGGAGCTGTTTTTT.